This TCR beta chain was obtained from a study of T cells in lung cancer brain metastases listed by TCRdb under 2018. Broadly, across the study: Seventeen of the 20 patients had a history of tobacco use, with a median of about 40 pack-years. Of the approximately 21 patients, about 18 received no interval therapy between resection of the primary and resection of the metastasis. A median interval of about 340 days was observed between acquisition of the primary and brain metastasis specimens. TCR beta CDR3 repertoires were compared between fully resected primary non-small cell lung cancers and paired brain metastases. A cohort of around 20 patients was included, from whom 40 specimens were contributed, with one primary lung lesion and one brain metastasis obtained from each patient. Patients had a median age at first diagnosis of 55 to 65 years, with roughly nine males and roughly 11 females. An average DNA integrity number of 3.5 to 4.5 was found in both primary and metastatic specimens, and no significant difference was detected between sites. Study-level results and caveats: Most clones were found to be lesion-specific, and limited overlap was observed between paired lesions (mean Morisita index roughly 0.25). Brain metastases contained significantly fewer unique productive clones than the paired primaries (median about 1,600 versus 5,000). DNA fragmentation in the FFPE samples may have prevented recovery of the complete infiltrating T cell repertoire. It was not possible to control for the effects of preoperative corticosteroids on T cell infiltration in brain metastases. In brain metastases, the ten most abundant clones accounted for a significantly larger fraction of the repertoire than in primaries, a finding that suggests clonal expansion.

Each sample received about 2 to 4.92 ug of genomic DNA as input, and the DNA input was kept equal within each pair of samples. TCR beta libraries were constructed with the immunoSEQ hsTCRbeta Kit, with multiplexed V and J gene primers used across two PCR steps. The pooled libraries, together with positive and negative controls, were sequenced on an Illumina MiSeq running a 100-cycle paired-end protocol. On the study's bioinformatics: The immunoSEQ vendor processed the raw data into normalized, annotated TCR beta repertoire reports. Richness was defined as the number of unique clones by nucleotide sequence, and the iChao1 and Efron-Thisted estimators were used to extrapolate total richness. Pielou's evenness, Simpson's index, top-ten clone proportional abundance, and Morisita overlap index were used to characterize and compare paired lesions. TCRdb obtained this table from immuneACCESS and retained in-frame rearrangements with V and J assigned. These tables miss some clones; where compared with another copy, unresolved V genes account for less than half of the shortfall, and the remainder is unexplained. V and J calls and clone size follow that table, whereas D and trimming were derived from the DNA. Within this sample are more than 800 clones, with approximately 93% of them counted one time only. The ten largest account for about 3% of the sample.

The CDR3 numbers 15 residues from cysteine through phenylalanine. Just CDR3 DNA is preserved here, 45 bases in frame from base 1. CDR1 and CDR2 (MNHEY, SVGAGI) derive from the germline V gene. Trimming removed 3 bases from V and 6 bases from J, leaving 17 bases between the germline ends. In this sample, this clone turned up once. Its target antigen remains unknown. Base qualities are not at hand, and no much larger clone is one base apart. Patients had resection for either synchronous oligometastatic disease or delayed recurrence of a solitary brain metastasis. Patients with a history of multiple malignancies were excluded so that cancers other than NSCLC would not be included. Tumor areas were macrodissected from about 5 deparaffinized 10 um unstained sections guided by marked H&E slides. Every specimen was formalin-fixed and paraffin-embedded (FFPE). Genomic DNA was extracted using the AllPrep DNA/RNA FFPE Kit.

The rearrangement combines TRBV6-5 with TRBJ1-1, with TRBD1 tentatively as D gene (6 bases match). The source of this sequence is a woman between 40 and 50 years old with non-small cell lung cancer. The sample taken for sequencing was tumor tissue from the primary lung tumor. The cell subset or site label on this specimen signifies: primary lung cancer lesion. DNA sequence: TGTGCCAGCAGTTATCCAGGGGCGCGAAGCCCTGAAGCTTTCTTT. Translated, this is CASSYPGARSPEAFF.